The 27 T cell receptor beta chains below were found in one sample sequenced in a study of type 1 regulatory T cells. No antigen has been identified for these receptors. TCRdb recomputed calls from the reads with MiXCR, one row per CDR3 protein. The repertoire holds under 3,500 distinct CDR3 sequences, with approximately 8% as singletons. Sample: cultured T cells, either the whole culture or a sorted T cell fraction (not recorded which). The receptor set was obtained from a human donor in good health.

This clonotype ranks as medium-sized. The CDR3 DNA follows: TGTGCCAGCAGTTTTCAGGGGTCTAAAGAGACCCAGTACTTC. Amino acids: CASSFQGSKETQYF. The V call is TRBV12-3 or TRBV12-4, the J call TRBJ2-5; a possible D gene is TRBD1 (6 bases). This CDR3 has 14 residues. The V gene lost 3 bases and the J gene lost 3 bases, with 11 bases spanning the gap.

Turning to this clonotype: A read error is possible here, since a much larger clone lies one base away. CDR3: CASSQQGGHGEQYF. CDR3 in DNA: TGTGCCAGCAGTCAACAGGGGGGCCATGGGGAGCAGTACTTC. The chain carries TRBV3-1 and TRBJ2-7; 8 positions agree with TRBD1. CDR3 size: 14 residues. Germline CDR1 reads LGHDT; CDR2 reads YNNKEL (reference sequence). V was pared by 6 bases and J by 7 bases, with 11 bases of the junction left unmatched.

This clonotype counts as medium-sized. The V call is TRBV7-9, the J call TRBJ1-1, with D possibly TRBD1 on 5 matching bases. CDR1 is SEHNR and CDR2 is FQNEAQ in the germline V gene (reference sequence). CDR3 length: 14 residues. V lost 5 bases and J 6 bases, leaving 16 bases between the germline ends. CDR3 nucleotides: TGTGCCAGCAGCACACCCCCAGGGATCGCTGAAGCTTTCTTT. Protein product: CASSTPPGIAEAFF.

By share of the sample, this clonotype is medium-sized (0.01 to 0.1%). The chain is built from TRBV29-1 and TRBJ2-3; the D gene is possibly TRBD2 (6 bases). The germline V and J ends were trimmed by 7 bases and 5 bases, with 16 bases remaining between them. The germline CDR1 and CDR2 sequences are SQVTM and ANQGSEA. This CDR3 region has 13 residues. The CDR3 DNA is TGCAGCGGAGACCAACTAGCTGGAGATACGCAGTATTTT. Amino acids: CSGDQLAGDTQYF.

This clonotype counts as medium-sized. This chain connects TRBV29-1 to TRBJ2-2, with TRBD2 matching 13 bases. This CDR3 comprises 16 residues. The germline gives CDR1 SQVTM, CDR2 ANQGSEA. J was trimmed by 0 bases and V by 6 bases; bases with no gene match: 4. The CDR3 protein is CSVAGTSGTNTGELFF. The CDR3 DNA follows: TGCAGCGTCGCCGGGACTAGCGGGACGAACACCGGGGAGCTGTTTTTT.

A few counts support this clonotype. CDR3 protein: CASSSSRSSYEQYF. The CDR3, as DNA: TGTGCCAGCAGTTCCTCCAGGAGCTCCTACGAGCAGTACTTC. The chain combines TRBV28 with TRBJ2-7; no definite D call. The CDR3 is 14 amino acids. Trimming removed 4 bases at V and 0 bases at J, with 10 bases between. CDR1 is MDHEN and CDR2 is SYDVKM in the germline V gene.

Relative to its sample, this clonotype is medium-sized. This rearrangement joins TRBV5-1 to TRBJ1-4; D possibly corresponds to TRBD1 (5 bases). Germline V CDR1 and CDR2: SGHRS, YFSETQ. CDR3 length: 16 residues. The V gene lost 4 bases and the J gene lost 0 bases, with 13 bases spanning the gap. CDR3 nucleotide sequence: TGCGCCAGCAGCCTCCCGCGGGGGACAACTAATGAAAAACTGTTTTTT. It is translated as CASSLPRGTTNEKLFF.

This clonotype is judged medium-sized. The chain joins TRBV28 to TRBJ2-3; D remains unclear. The CDR3 runs to 12 residues. V lost 6 bases, J lost 2 bases, and 6 bases lay in between. From germline, CDR1 is MDHEN and CDR2 SYDVKM. CDR3 region: CASSGTTDTQYF. The CDR3 DNA sequence: TGTGCCAGCAGCGGTACCACAGATACGCAGTATTTT.

By share, this clonotype ranks as medium-sized. The V and J genes are TRBV11-2 and TRBJ2-3; the D gene is possibly TRBD1 (6 bases). In germline, CDR1 is SGHAT, CDR2 FQNNGV. The CDR3 spans 15 residues. V lost 1 base to trimming and J lost 2 bases, with 10 bases between them. In DNA, the CDR3 is TGTGCCAGCAGCTTAGTTCAGGGGTACACAGATACGCAGTATTTT. Translating it yields CASSLVQGYTDTQYF.

The chain recombines TRBV3-1 with TRBJ2-3, with TRBD2 matching 9 bases. CDR3 size: 16 residues. Germline CDR1 reads LGHDT; CDR2 reads YNNKEL (reference sequence). With V trimmed by 7 bases and J by 0 bases, 8 bases remained unmatched. This chain's CDR3 is CASTPLAGSSTDTQYF. The CDR3 nucleotides are TGTGCCAGCACCCCCCTAGCGGGAAGTAGCACAGATACGCAGTATTTT.

By share of the sample, this clonotype is medium-sized. The chain carries TRBV7-3 and TRBJ2-2; D possibly corresponds to TRBD1 (5 bases). This CDR3 spans 15 amino acids. Germline lookup yields CDR1 SGHTA and CDR2 FQGTGA. Trimming took 2 bases from V and 1 from J, leaving 8 bases between them. CDR3 region: CASSLRQGNTGELFF. For the CDR3, the DNA is TGTGCCAGCAGCTTACGGCAGGGGAACACCGGGGAGCTGTTTTTT. The full variable domain, its missing parts supplied by reference TRBV7-3 and TRBJ2-2, is GAGVSQTPSNKVTEKGKYVELRCDPISGHTALYWYRQSLGQGPEFLIYFQGTGAADDSGLPNDRFFAVRPEGSVSTLKIQRTERGDSAVYLCASSLRQGNTGELFFGEGSRLTVL.

By share, this clonotype ranks as medium-sized. V gene TRBV5-4 combines with J gene TRBJ1-2; 9 bases map to TRBD1. Germline CDR1 is SGHNT and CDR2 is YYREEE (reference sequence). The CDR3 sequence is 16 residues long. V lost 2 bases to trimming and J lost 1 base; unmatched junction nucleotides: 6. CDR3 sequence reads: CASSFGDRVGNYGYTF. The CDR3 DNA is TGTGCCAGCAGCTTTGGGGACAGGGTCGGTAACTATGGCTACACCTTC.

Judged by abundance, this clonotype is medium-sized (0.01 to 0.1%). The rearrangement uses TRBV20-1 and TRBJ2-7; D perhaps matches TRBD2 (5 bases). The CDR3 has 16 residues. Trimming removed 5 bases from V and 3 bases from J, with 23 bases in between. Germline V lookup: CDR1 DFQATT, CDR2 SNEGSKA (reference sequence). CDR3 protein: CSAARPFAAANYEQYF. CDR3 DNA: TGCAGTGCTGCCCGTCCCTTTGCAGCGGCCAACTACGAGCAGTACTTC.

By share, this clonotype ranks as medium-sized. The gene calls are TRBV7-2 and TRBJ2-7; D not certain. The CDR3 is 15 amino acids. V dropped 1 base and J dropped 6 bases, with 16 bases sitting between them. CDR1 is SGHTA and CDR2 is FQGNSA in the germline V gene. As DNA, the CDR3 is TGTGCCAGCAGCTTAGTGGTTAGCACCACCTCCGAGCAGTACTTC. Amino acid sequence: CASSLVVSTTSEQYF.

This clonotype is labeled as medium-sized. This chain joins TRBV7-9 and TRBJ2-4, with D perhaps matching TRBD1 (6 bases). CDR1 is SEHNR and CDR2 is FQNEAQ in the germline V gene (reference sequence). The V end lost 1 base, the J end lost 0 bases, and 16 bases lay between the germline ends. The CDR3 is 18 amino acids. The CDR3 DNA reads TGTGCCAGCAGCTTAGTGGGTAATCTCAGGGGAGCCAAAAACATTCAGTACTTC. It yields the protein CASSLVGNLRGAKNIQYF.

By share, this clonotype ranks as medium-sized (0.01 to 0.1%). V is TRBV18 and J is TRBJ2-1; 7 bases agree with TRBD2. The ends lost 2 bases at V and 7 bases at J; junction bases unmatched: 11. CDR3 size: 16 residues. CDR1 is KGHSH, CDR2 LQKENI, per germline. The CDR3 reads CASSPTRAGAGNEQFF. As DNA, the CDR3 is TGTGCCAGCTCACCAACCCGGGCGGGAGCTGGGAATGAGCAGTTCTTC.

Judged by abundance, this clonotype is medium-sized. The chain links TRBV6-2 or TRBV6-3 to TRBJ2-2, with unresolved D. The CDR3 is made up of 15 amino acids. Trimming took off 4 bases at V and 7 bases at J, with 16 bases between the two ends. CDR1 and CDR2 from the germline V gene are MNHEY and SVGEGT. CDR3: CASSFGRERIGELFF. CDR3 nucleotide sequence: TGTGCCAGCAGTTTTGGAAGGGAAAGAATCGGGGAGCTGTTTTTT.

This clonotype counts as medium-sized. The chain couples TRBV3-1 to TRBJ2-7; D possibly uses TRBD1 or TRBD2 (5 bases each). Germline V gene data show CDR1 as LGHDT and CDR2 as YNNKEL (reference sequence). The CDR3 spans 15 residues. V shed 3 bases and J shed 2 bases, with 14 bases lying between them. The CDR3 protein is CASSQAGTGPYEQYF. CDR3 coding DNA: TGTGCCAGCAGCCAGGCCGGGACCGGGCCCTACGAGCAGTACTTC.

By share, this clonotype ranks as medium-sized. The chain joins TRBV24-1 to TRBJ2-1; D gene ambiguous. In germline, CDR1 is KGHDR, CDR2 SFDVKD. The length of the CDR3 is 15 residues. V was pared by 6 bases and J by 3 bases, with 14 bases between. The CDR3 sequence is CATSQSPVLYNEQFF. As DNA, the CDR3 is TGTGCCACCAGTCAAAGCCCCGTCCTCTACAATGAGCAGTTCTTC.

This clonotype appeared many times. CDR3 nucleotides: TGTGCCAGCTCACCACCGAGCGGGAACGCAGATACGCAGTATTTT. This sequence encodes CASSPPSGNADTQYF. The chain links TRBV18 to TRBJ2-3; 7 bases map to TRBD2. V lost 0 bases and J lost 4; bases outside the gene matches: 4. Looked up from germline, CDR1 is KGHSH and CDR2 is LQKENI. The CDR3 is made up of 15 amino acids.

Relative to its sample, this clonotype is medium-sized (0.01 to 0.1%). The genes are TRBV15 and TRBJ2-3; tentatively, D is TRBD2 (6 bases). This CDR3 region has 17 residues. The ends were cut back, 0 bases at V and 4 bases at J, with 17 bases in the middle. The germline V gene encodes CDR1 LNHNV and CDR2 YYDKDF (reference sequence). Here the CDR3 DNA reads TGTGCCACCAGCAGAGATCCTGGAGGGATTGGCGCAGATACGCAGTATTTT. It encodes CATSRDPGGIGADTQYF.

This clonotype is medium-sized within its sample. The V gene is TRBV7-6, the J gene TRBJ2-1, with TRBD2 identical over 10 bases. The CDR3 spans 17 residues. In germline, CDR1 is SGHVS, CDR2 FNYEAQ. The V and J ends lost 6 bases and 5 bases, in that order; junction bases with no gene match: 13. CDR3: CASSPMPPGLANNEQFF. CDR3 in DNA: TGTGCCAGCAGTCCGATGCCACCGGGACTAGCGAACAATGAGCAGTTCTTC.

Judged by abundance, this clonotype is medium-sized. The rearrangement uses TRBV25-1 and TRBJ2-7, with 7 bases identical to TRBD1. V dropped 1 base and J dropped 2; count of bases not matched to a gene: 5. CDR1 is MGHDK and CDR2 is SYGVNS in the germline V gene. CDR3 length: 15 amino acids. The CDR3 DNA follows: TGTGCCAGCAGTGAATGGGCGACAGGGACCTACGAGCAGTACTTC. Translating it yields CASSEWATGTYEQYF.

By share of the sample, this clonotype is medium-sized. This sequence joins TRBV7-3 and TRBJ2-2; 8 positions match TRBD2. From germline, CDR1 is SGHTA and CDR2 FQGTGA. Germline trimming cut 0 bases from V and 5 bases from J; bases unmatched to any gene: 8. The CDR3 has 17 residues. The CDR3 loop reads CASSLTGPSGPTGELFF. Here the CDR3 DNA reads TGTGCCAGCAGCTTAACGGGGCCTAGCGGGCCGACCGGGGAGCTGTTTTTT.

By frequency in the sample, this clonotype is medium-sized. The chain carries TRBV10-3 and TRBJ2-3; 8 nucleotides line up with TRBD2. Germline V lookup: CDR1 ENHRY, CDR2 SYGVKD. The CDR3 has 13 residues. J was trimmed by 3 bases and V by 6 bases; bases with no gene match: 2. CDR3 residues: CAIRGLETDTQYF. The CDR3 region has the DNA TGTGCCATCAGGGGACTAGAGACAGATACGCAGTATTTT.

This clonotype is judged medium-sized. The chain recombines TRBV29-1 with TRBJ2-3; 8 bases are shared with TRBD1. V was clipped by 4 bases and J by 0 bases; unmatched bases: 3. CDR1 is SQVTM, CDR2 ANQGSEA, per germline. CDR3 length: 14 residues. CDR3 amino acids: CSVVTGGSTDTQYF. The CDR3 DNA follows: TGCAGCGTTGTAACAGGGGGTAGCACAGATACGCAGTATTTT.

In this sample, this clonotype is medium-sized (0.01 to 0.1%). This chain connects TRBV15 to TRBJ2-7; D may be TRBD1 (5 bases). The ends were cut back, 4 bases at V and 7 bases at J, with 14 bases in the middle. The CDR3 runs 13 residues. Looked up from germline, CDR1 is LNHNV and CDR2 is YYDKDF (reference sequence). CDR3 in amino acids: CATSTDKAGEQYF. CDR3 DNA: TGTGCCACCAGCACGGACAAGGCTGGGGAGCAGTACTTC.